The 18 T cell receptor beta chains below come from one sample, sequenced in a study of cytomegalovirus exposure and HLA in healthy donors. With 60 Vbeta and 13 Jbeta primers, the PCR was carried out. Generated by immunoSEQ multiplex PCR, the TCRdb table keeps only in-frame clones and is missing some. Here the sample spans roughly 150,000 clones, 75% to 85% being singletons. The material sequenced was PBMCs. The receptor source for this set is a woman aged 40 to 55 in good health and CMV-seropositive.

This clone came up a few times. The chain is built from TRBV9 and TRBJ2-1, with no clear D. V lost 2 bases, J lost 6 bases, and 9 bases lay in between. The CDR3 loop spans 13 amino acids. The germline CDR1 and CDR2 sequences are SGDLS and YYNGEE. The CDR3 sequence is CASSVSLSNEQFF. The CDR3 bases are TGTGCCAGCAGCGTCAGTCTGTCCAATGAGCAGTTCTTC.

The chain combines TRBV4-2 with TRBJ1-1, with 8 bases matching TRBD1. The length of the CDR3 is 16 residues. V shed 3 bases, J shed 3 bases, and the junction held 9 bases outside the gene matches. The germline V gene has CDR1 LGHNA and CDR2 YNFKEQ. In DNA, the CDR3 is TGTGCCAGCAGCCACCGCTCAGGGGGCAGGGACACTGAAGCTTTCTTT. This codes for CASSHRSGGRDTEAFF.

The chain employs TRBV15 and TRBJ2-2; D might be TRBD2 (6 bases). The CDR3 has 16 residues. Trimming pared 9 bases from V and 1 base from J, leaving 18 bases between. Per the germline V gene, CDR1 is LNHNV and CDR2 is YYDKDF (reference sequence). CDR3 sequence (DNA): TGTGCCACTCACGATTTAGCGGCTAGGAACACCGGGGAGCTGTTTTTT. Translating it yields CATHDLAARNTGELFF.

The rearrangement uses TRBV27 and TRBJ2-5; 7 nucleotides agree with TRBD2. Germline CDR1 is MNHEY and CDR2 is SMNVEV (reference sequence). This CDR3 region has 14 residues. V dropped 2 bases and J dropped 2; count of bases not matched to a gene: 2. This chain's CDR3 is CASSLRGLQETQYF. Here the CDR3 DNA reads TGTGCCAGCAGTTTAAGGGGACTACAAGAGACCCAGTACTTC.

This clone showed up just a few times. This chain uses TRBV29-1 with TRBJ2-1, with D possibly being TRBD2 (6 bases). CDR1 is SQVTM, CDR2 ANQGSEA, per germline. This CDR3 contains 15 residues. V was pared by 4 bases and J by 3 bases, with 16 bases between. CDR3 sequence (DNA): TGCAGCGTTGGTTTTAGCGGCAAGATCTACAATGAGCAGTTCTTC. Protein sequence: CSVGFSGKIYNEQFF.

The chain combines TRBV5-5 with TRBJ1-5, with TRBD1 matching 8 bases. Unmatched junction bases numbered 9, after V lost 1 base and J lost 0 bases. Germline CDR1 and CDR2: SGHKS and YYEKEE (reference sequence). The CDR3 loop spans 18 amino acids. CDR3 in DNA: TGTGCCAGCAGCTTGCGGGACAGGCCGTCCTATAGCAATCAGCCCCAGCATTTT. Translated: CASSLRDRPSYSNQPQHF.

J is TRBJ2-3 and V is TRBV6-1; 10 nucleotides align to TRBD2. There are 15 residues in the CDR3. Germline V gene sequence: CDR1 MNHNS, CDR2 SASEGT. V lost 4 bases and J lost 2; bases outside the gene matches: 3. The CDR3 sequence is CASSVSGRSTDTQYF. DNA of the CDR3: TGTGCCAGCAGTGTTAGCGGGAGGTCCACAGATACGCAGTATTTT.

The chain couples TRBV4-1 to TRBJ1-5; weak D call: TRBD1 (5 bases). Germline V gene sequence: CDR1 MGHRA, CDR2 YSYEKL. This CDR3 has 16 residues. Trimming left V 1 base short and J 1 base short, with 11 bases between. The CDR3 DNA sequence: TGCGCCAGCAGCCAAGTACGGGGGGGGAGCAATCAGCCCCAGCATTTT. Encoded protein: CASSQVRGGSNQPQHF.

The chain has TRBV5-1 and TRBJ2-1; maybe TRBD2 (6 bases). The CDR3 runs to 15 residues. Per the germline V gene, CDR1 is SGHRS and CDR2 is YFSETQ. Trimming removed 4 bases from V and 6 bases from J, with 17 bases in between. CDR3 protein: CASSSSGPGGNEQFF. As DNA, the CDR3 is TGCGCCAGCAGCAGTAGCGGCCCTGGGGGCAATGAGCAGTTCTTC. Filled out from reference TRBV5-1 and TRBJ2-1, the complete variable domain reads KAGVTQTPRYLIKTRGQQVTLSCSPISGHRSVSWYQQTPGQGLQFLFEYFSETQRNKGNFPGRFSGRQFSNSRSEMNVSTLELGDSALYLCASSSSGPGGNEQFFGPGTRLTVL.

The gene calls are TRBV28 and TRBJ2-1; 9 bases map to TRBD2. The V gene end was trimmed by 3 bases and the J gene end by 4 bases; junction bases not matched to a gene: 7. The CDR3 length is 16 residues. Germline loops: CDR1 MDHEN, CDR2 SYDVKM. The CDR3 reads CASSFWAAGGYNEQFF. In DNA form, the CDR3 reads TGTGCCAGCAGTTTCTGGGCAGCGGGAGGTTACAATGAGCAGTTCTTC. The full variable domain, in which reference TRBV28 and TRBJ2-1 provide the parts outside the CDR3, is DVKVTQSSRYLVKRTGEKVFLECVQDMDHENMFWYRQDPGLGLRLIYFSYDVKMKEKGDIPEGYSVSREKKERFSLILESASTNQTSMYLCASSFWAAGGYNEQFFGPGTRLTVL.

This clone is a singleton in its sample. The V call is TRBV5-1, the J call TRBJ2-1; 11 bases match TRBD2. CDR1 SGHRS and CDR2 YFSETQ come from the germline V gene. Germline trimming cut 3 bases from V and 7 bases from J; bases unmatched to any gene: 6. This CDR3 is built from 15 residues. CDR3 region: CASSYLAGGGNEQFF. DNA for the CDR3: TGCGCCAGCAGCTACTTAGCGGGAGGGGGTAATGAGCAGTTCTTC.

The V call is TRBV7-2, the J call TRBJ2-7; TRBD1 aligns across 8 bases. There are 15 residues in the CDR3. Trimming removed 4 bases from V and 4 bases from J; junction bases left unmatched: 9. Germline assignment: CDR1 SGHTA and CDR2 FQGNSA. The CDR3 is CASSSQSGTGYEQYF. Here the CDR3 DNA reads TGTGCCAGCAGCTCACAGTCCGGGACAGGTTACGAGCAGTACTTC.

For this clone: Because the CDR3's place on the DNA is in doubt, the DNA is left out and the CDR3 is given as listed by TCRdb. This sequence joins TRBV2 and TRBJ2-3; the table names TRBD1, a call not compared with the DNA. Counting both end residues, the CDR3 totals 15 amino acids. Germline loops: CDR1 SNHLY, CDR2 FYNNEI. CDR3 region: CASSDMAYTQIRSIF.

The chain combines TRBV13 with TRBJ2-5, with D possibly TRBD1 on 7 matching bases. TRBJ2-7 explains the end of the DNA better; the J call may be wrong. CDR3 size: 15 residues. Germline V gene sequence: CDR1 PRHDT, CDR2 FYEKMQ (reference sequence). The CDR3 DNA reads TGTGCCAGCAGCACCTCAGGGGGGAGCTCCTACGAGCAGTACTTC. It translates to CASSTSGGSSYEQYF.

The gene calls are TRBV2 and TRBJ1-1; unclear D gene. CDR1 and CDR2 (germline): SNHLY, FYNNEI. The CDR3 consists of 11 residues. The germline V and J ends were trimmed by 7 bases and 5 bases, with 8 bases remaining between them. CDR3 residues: CASNRETEAFF. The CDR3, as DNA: TGTGCCAGCAATCGGGAAACTGAAGCTTTCTTT. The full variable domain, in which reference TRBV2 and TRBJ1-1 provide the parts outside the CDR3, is EPEVTQTPSHQVTQMGQEVILRCVPISNHLYFYWYRQILGQKVEFLVSFYNNEISEKSEIFDDQFSVERPDGSNFTLKIRSTKLEDSAMYFCASNRETEAFFGQGTRLTVV.

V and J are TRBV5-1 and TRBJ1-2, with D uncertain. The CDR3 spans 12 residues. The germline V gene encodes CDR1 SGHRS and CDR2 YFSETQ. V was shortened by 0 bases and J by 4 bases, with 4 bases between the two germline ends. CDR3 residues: CASSLGAYGYTF. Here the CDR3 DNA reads TGCGCCAGCAGCTTGGGGGCCTATGGCTACACCTTC.

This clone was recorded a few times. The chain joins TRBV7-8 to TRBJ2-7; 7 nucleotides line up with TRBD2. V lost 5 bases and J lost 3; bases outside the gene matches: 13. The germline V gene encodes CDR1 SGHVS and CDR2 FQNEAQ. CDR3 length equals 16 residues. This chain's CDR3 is CASSLWGGENFYEQYF. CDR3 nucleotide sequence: TGTGCCAGCAGCCTTTGGGGAGGGGAGAACTTCTACGAGCAGTACTTC.

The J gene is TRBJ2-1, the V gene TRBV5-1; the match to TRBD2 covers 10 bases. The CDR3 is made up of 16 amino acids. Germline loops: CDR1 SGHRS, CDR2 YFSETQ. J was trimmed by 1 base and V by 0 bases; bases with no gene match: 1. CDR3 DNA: TGCGCCAGCAGCTTGGGGACTAGCGGTTCCTACAATGAGCAGTTCTTC. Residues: CASSLGTSGSYNEQFF. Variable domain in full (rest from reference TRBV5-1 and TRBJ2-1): KAGVTQTPRYLIKTRGQQVTLSCSPISGHRSVSWYQQTPGQGLQFLFEYFSETQRNKGNFPGRFSGRQFSNSRSEMNVSTLELGDSALYLCASSLGTSGSYNEQFFGPGTRLTVL.